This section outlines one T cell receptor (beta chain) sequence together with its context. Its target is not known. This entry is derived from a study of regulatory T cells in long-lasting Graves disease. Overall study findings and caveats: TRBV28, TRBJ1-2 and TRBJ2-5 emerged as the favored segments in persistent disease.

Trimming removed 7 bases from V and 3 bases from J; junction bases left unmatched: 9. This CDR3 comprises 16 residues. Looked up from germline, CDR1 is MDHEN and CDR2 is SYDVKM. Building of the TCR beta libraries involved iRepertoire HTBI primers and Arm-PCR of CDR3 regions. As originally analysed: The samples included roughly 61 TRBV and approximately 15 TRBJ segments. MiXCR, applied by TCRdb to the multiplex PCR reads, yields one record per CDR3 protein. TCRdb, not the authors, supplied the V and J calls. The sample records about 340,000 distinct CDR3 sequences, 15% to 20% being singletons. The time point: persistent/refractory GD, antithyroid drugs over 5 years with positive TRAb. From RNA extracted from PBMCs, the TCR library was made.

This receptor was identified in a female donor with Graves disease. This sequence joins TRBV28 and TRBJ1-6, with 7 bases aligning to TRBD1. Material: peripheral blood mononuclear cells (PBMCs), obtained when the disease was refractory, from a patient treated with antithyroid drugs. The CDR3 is CASTPGGVFYNSPLHF. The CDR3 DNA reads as TGTGCCAGCACCCCAGGGGGAGTTTTCTATAATTCACCCCTCCACTTT.